Below, one T cell receptor beta chain is given with its context. The antigen is unknown. The entry originates in a study of cytomegalovirus exposure and HLA in healthy donors. Points from the study as a whole: Specificity of three CMV-associated chains for CMV antigens was verified in vitro. Cytomegalovirus association was listed for 150 to 200 TCR beta chains.

Data came from immunoSEQ multiplex PCR; TCRdb stores just in-frame clones and leaves some out. This sample has some 98,000 clones, with approximately 88% found just once. CDR3 length equals 15 residues. V was shortened by 2 bases and J by 2 bases, with 10 bases between the two germline ends. Germline V gives CDR1 MNHNY, CDR2 SVGAGI (reference sequence). The TCR sequence derives from a woman aged 25 to 39 in good health and CMV-seronegative. Sequenced input: PBMCs. V usage is TRBV6-6 and J usage is TRBJ1-5; a weak D match, TRBD1 (6 bases). The CDR3 coding sequence is TGTGCCAGCAGTTACGCAGCAGGGGGCAATCAGCCCCAGCATTTT. Translating it yields CASSYAAGGNQPQHF.